These 19 T cell receptor beta chains came from one sample sequenced in a study of cytomegalovirus exposure and HLA in healthy donors. PCR amplification relied on 60 Vbeta primers (plus 13 Jbeta primers). Clones were read by immunoSEQ multiplex PCR, and TCRdb kept only the in-frame ones, dropping some. The table records 150,000 to 180,000 clones, approximately 80% of them present only once. The sample comprised PBMCs. These receptors all come from a man between 25 and 39 years old in good health and CMV-seropositive.

The J gene is TRBJ1-1, the V gene TRBV28; D is undetermined. V dropped 4 bases and J dropped 4 bases, with 13 bases sitting between them. Germline-derived CDR1 and CDR2 are MDHEN and SYDVKM. The CDR3 sequence is 14 residues long. CDR3 loop: CASSWAGMGTEAFF. DNA for the CDR3: TGTGCCAGCAGTTGGGCGGGGATGGGCACTGAAGCTTTCTTT.

CDR3 amino acids: CASRQTDTQYF. CDR3 DNA: TGTGCCAGCAGACAAACAGATACGCAGTATTTT. The chain is built from TRBV6-5 and TRBJ2-3; D gene uncertain. Trimming shortened V by 6 bases and J by 3 bases, and 4 bases separated the two germline ends. CDR3 size: 11 residues. CDR1 and CDR2 from the germline V gene are MNHEY and SVGAGI.

The rearrangement joins TRBV19 to TRBJ1-4; 7 bases match TRBD1. Looked up from germline, CDR1 is LNHDA and CDR2 is SQIVND (reference sequence). Trimming removed 7 bases from V and 5 bases from J; junction bases left unmatched: 4. The CDR3 is 13 residues long. The CDR3 here is CASTGQVNEKLFF. Written as DNA, the CDR3 is TGTGCCAGTACCGGACAGGTCAATGAAAAACTGTTTTTT.

The chain uses TRBV6-5 and TRBJ1-1; 7 bases align to TRBD1. Germline V gives CDR1 MNHEY, CDR2 SVGAGI. The CDR3 has 14 residues. The trim removed 5 bases at V and 4 bases at J, leaving 7 bases unmatched. The DNA for the CDR3 is TGTGCCAGCAGTAGGGACAGCGCGTCCACTGAAGCTTTCTTT. Its protein is CASSRDSASTEAFF.

The chain recombines TRBV7-6 with TRBJ2-2; tentatively, D is TRBD2 (5 bases). Trimming cost V 1 base and J 5 bases, with 11 bases left between them. CDR1 SGHVS and CDR2 FNYEAQ come from the germline V gene. CDR3 length: 15 amino acids. As DNA, the CDR3 is TGTGCCAGCAGCTTAGTCGTCGGGGAGACCGGGGAGCTGTTTTTT. Its protein is CASSLVVGETGELFF.

J is TRBJ2-1 and V is TRBV4-1, with a possible D match to TRBD2 (5 bases). The length of the CDR3 is 17 residues. In germline, CDR1 is MGHRA, CDR2 YSYEKL. Trimming cost V 1 base and J 0 bases, with 13 bases left between them. This CDR3 is CASSQGVLGSSYNEQFF. The CDR3 DNA follows: TGCGCCAGCAGCCAAGGGGTTCTGGGGAGCTCCTACAATGAGCAGTTCTTC.

This clone was found once. The CDR3 sequence: CASAITGSSEKLFF. The CDR3, as DNA: TGTGCCAGCGCTATTACAGGTTCCAGTGAAAAACTGTTTTTT. The gene calls are TRBV6-1 and TRBJ1-4, with D perhaps matching TRBD1 (5 bases). Germline CDR1 and CDR2: MNHNS and SASEGT. CDR3 size: 14 residues. The V end lost 8 bases, the J end lost 7 bases, and 17 bases lay between the germline ends.

The V call is TRBV9, the J call TRBJ1-6, with no clear D. CDR3 length: 14 residues. V was pared by 2 bases and J by 6 bases, with 9 bases between. The germline gives CDR1 SGDLS, CDR2 YYNGEE. The CDR3, as DNA: TGTGCCAGCAGCGTGCGGGAGATTAATTCACCCCTCCACTTT. This codes for CASSVREINSPLHF.

The gene calls are TRBV28 and TRBJ2-3; 11 nucleotides line up with TRBD2. V gave up 6 bases and J gave up 5 bases; unmatched junction bases: 10. Germline CDR1 is MDHEN and CDR2 is SYDVKM. This CDR3 is 16 amino acids long. The CDR3 loop reads CASRISLAGVGDTQYF. CDR3 bases: TGTGCCAGCAGGATTTCACTAGCGGGAGTGGGAGATACGCAGTATTTT.

The chain is built from TRBV7-6 and TRBJ2-1, with D possibly TRBD1 on 5 matching bases. The V gene lost 5 bases and the J gene lost 2 bases, with 13 bases spanning the gap. Looked up from germline, CDR1 is SGHVS and CDR2 is FNYEAQ. There are 15 residues in the CDR3. The CDR3 reads CASSPSRAPYNEQFF. DNA of the CDR3: TGTGCCAGCAGCCCCTCCAGGGCCCCCTACAATGAGCAGTTCTTC.

The chain employs TRBV5-1 and TRBJ2-7; the match to TRBD2 covers 12 bases. CDR3 length: 16 residues. Germline V gene sequence: CDR1 SGHRS, CDR2 YFSETQ. J gave up 2 bases and V 4 bases, and 7 bases lay outside the gene matches. The CDR3 protein is CASSPGTSGLTYEQYF. The CDR3 nucleotides read TGCGCCAGCAGCCCCGGGACTAGCGGGCTCACCTACGAGCAGTACTTC.

This clone was seen only a few times. This sequence joins TRBV10-3 and TRBJ2-3, with 14 bases aligning to TRBD2. Germline-derived CDR1 and CDR2 are ENHRY and SYGVKD. The length of the CDR3 is 17 residues. V lost 3 bases, J lost 4 bases, and 6 bases stayed unmatched. CDR3 nucleotide sequence: TGTGCCATCAGTGAAATCGGGACTAGCGGGAGCTCAGATACGCAGTATTTT. As protein: CAISEIGTSGSSDTQYF.

The rearrangement links TRBV18 to TRBJ1-4; 7 bases fit TRBD1. The junction had 0 bases not matched to a gene; V was cut back by 2 bases and J by 3 bases. The CDR3 totals 14 residues. Germline lookup yields CDR1 KGHSH and CDR2 LQKENI. The CDR3 DNA reads as TGTGCCAGCTCACCAGACAGGGCTAATGAAAAACTGTTTTTT. This translates into CASSPDRANEKLFF.

The chain recombines TRBV2 with TRBJ2-7, with 7 bases that match TRBD1. The CDR3 consists of 13 residues. Germline CDR1 is SNHLY and CDR2 is FYNNEI. Unmatched junction bases numbered 4, after V lost 6 bases and J lost 2 bases. CDR3: CASRGTVPYEQYF. Here the CDR3 DNA reads TGTGCCAGCAGGGGGACAGTCCCCTACGAGCAGTACTTC.

The V and J genes are TRBV4-2 and TRBJ2-7; TRBD2 matches at 10 bases. CDR1 LGHNA and CDR2 YNFKEQ come from the germline V gene. Losses at the gene ends were 4 bases for V and 2 bases for J; bases not matched to a gene: 5. CDR3 length: 15 amino acids. The CDR3 loop reads CASSPRTSGTYEQYF. The CDR3 DNA reads as TGTGCCAGCAGCCCCAGGACTAGCGGAACCTACGAGCAGTACTTC.

V gene TRBV30 combines with J gene TRBJ2-7; tentatively, D is TRBD1 (5 bases). V was trimmed by 4 bases and J by 7 bases, leaving 17 bases between them. CDR3 size: 13 residues. The germline gives CDR1 GTSNPN, CDR2 SVGIG (reference sequence). CDR3 sequence reads: CAWTRTGPGEQYF. The CDR3 bases are TGTGCCTGGACCCGCACAGGCCCCGGGGAGCAGTACTTC.

There are a few counts of this clone. The gene calls are TRBV4-2 and TRBJ1-4; D is unresolved. Germline V gene sequence: CDR1 LGHNA, CDR2 YNFKEQ. Trimming left V 0 bases short and J 6 bases short, with 11 bases between. The CDR3 extends over 15 amino acids. CDR3 DNA: TGTGCCAGCAGCCAAGACCGAGGGCTAGATGAAAAACTGTTTTTT. It yields the protein CASSQDRGLDEKLFF.

The chain has TRBV7-2 and TRBJ2-2; 12 bases map to TRBD1. Germline CDR1 reads SGHTA; CDR2 reads FQGNSA. The CDR3 has 16 residues. After removal of 2 bases from V and 6 bases from J, the junction contained 4 bases not matched to a gene. This CDR3 is CASSLYGTGGSGELFF. CDR3 DNA sequence: TGTGCCAGCAGCTTATATGGGACAGGGGGCTCCGGGGAGCTGTTTTTT.

This clone came up once. The chain combines TRBV28 with TRBJ2-7, with D hard to call. Between the trimmed V and J ends, which lost 3 bases and 3 bases, there was a span of 9 bases. Germline CDR1 MDHEN, CDR2 SYDVKM. The CDR3 length is 13 residues. The CDR3 sequence is CASSFTALYEQYF. CDR3 sequence (DNA): TGTGCCAGCAGTTTTACAGCTCTCTACGAGCAGTACTTC.